The text below deals with one T cell receptor (beta chain). Its antigen is as yet unknown. Trimming pared 5 bases from V and 2 bases from J, leaving 10 bases between. CDR3 size: 13 residues. CDR1 is SGHRS, CDR2 YFSETQ, per germline. The PCR was carried out with 60 Vbeta primers and 13 Jbeta primers. Method: immunoSEQ multiplex PCR; TCRdb's copy keeps in-frame clones and lacks some. The repertoire holds about 81,000 clones, about three quarters seen once, with roughly 3% in the top ten. The data stem from a study of cytomegalovirus exposure and HLA in healthy donors. At the level of the study: Tens of millions of unique TCRs, all from HLA-typed donors, were included in an early release of the data.

Study-level findings and limits: Near-uniform donor sequencing depth was presumed by presence/absence analyses. Within a later analysis, the majority of CMV-associated TCR beta chains appeared HLA-restricted.

V usage is TRBV5-1 and J usage is TRBJ1-1; D ambiguous. This TCR was sampled from a man over 45 in good health and CMV-seropositive. Sequenced input: PBMCs. Here the CDR3 reads CASSTTVNTEAFF. In DNA, the CDR3 is TGCGCCAGCAGTACCACAGTTAACACTGAAGCTTTCTTT.